This is a list of T cell receptor beta chains from one sample in a study of blood T cells in healthy people across ages. TCRdb analysed the 5' RACE reads with MiXCR anew, one entry per CDR3 protein. Of roughly 800,000 distinct CDR3 sequences listed, roughly 50% were seen once; the top ten hold 22%. The sequencing input was blood. All receptors come from a man younger than 45 in good health. The CDR3 runs from the conserved cysteine through the conserved F or W. The order of the fields is J gene, D gene, clone size, V gene, CDR3 protein, CDR3 DNA. A D gene is named only where the DNA matches it firmly. The size entry is marked missing in some rows and otherwise reads once, few, many or a size class.

>TRBJ1-2|NA|few|TRBV7-2
CASSLGASGVNYGYTF
TGTGCCAGCAGCCTAGGGGCCTCAGGGGTTAACTATGGCTACACCTTC
>TRBJ2-1|NA|NA|TRBV3-1
CASSLKRTYNEQFF
TGTGCCAGCAGCCTCAAGAGAACCTACAATGAGCAGTTCTTC
>TRBJ2-5|NA|NA|TRBV6-2/TRBV6-3
CASSYPWWDETQYF
TGTGCCAGCAGTTATCCTTGGTGGGATGAGACCCAGTACTTC
>TRBJ2-5|NA|NA|TRBV7-2
CASSPARDRSQETQYF
TGTGCCAGCAGCCCAGCCAGGGACCGCAGCCAGGAGACCCAGTACTTC
>TRBJ2-6|NA|NA|TRBV10-3
CAIWRSGANVLTF
TGTGCCATCTGGCGCTCTGGGGCCAACGTCCTGACTTTC
>TRBJ2-1|TRBD1|NA|TRBV4-1
CASSRGQGPSYNEQFF
TGCGCCAGCAGCCGGGGACAGGGGCCCTCCTACAATGAGCAGTTCTTC
>TRBJ1-2|NA|NA|TRBV20-1
CSATTYYGYTF
TGCAGTGCAACGACCTATTATGGCTACACCTTC
>TRBJ2-1|NA|NA|TRBV13
CASSPRDFYNEQFF
TGTGCCAGCAGCCCCCGGGACTTTTACAATGAGCAGTTCTTC
>TRBJ2-5|NA|NA|TRBV5-1
CASSLQQLHSETQYF
TGCGCCAGCAGCTTGCAACAGCTCCACTCGGAGACCCAGTACTTC
>TRBJ1-4|NA|NA|TRBV15
CATNRAPNEKLFF
TGTGCCACCAACAGGGCTCCTAATGAAAAACTGTTTTTT
>TRBJ2-5|NA|NA|TRBV20-1
CSAPRAGGGGETQYF
TGCAGTGCCCCAAGGGCCGGGGGCGGGGGAGAGACCCAGTACTTC
>TRBJ2-6|NA|NA|TRBV2
CASSAVGGANVLTF
TGTGCCAGCAGTGCCGTGGGGGGGGCCAACGTCCTGACTTTC
>TRBJ2-5|NA|many|TRBV4-2
CASSQAPEVETQYF
TGTGCCAGCAGCCAAGCCCCGGAGGTGGAGACCCAGTACTTC
>TRBJ2-4|NA|NA|TRBV30
CAWSLGANIQYF
TGTGCCTGGAGTCTAGGTGCTAACATTCAGTACTTC
>TRBJ2-1|NA|NA|TRBV18
CASSPAAGRNEQFF
TGTGCCAGCTCACCAGCGGCAGGGCGGAATGAGCAGTTCTTC
>TRBJ2-1|TRBD2|NA|TRBV20-1
CSAQDIVSGYYNEQFF
TGCAGTGCCCAAGATATAGTTAGCGGGTATTACAATGAGCAGTTCTTC
>TRBJ2-1|NA|NA|TRBV3-1
CASSNGPSDWDNEQFF
TGTGCCAGCAGCAATGGGCCTAGCGACTGGGACAATGAGCAGTTCTTC
>TRBJ2-3|NA|NA|TRBV20-1
CSVTSGTDTQYF
TGCAGTGTAACCAGCGGCACAGATACGCAGTATTTT
>TRBJ2-7|NA|NA|TRBV7-6
CASSLGPGSGTYEQYF
TGTGCCAGCAGCTTAGGACCCGGCAGCGGCACCTACGAGCAGTACTTC
>TRBJ2-1|TRBD1|NA|TRBV6-2/TRBV6-3
CASSRSSGQGTYEQFF
TGTGCCAGCAGCCGATCCTCGGGACAGGGCACCTACGAGCAGTTCTTC
>TRBJ1-2|NA|NA|TRBV6-5
CASSYSWQISNYGYTF
TGTGCCAGCAGTTACTCTTGGCAGATTTCTAACTATGGCTACACCTTC
>TRBJ2-1|TRBD2|few|TRBV7-3
CASSLIGGSSYNEQFF
TGTGCCAGCAGCTTAATAGGCGGGAGCTCCTACAATGAGCAGTTCTTC
>TRBJ2-3|NA|few|TRBV15
CATSRGFGADTQYF
TGTGCCACCAGCAGGGGCTTCGGGGCAGATACGCAGTATTTT